This is a list of T cell receptor beta chains from one sample in a study of shared clonotypes between healthy human individuals. Sequencing used immunoSEQ multiplex PCR; TCRdb keeps in-frame clones, though not all of them. This table holds 550,000 to 700,000 clones, less than 80% found once. The sequenced material came from memory CD4+ T cells sorted from blood. The receptors were gathered from a woman younger than 45 in good health. CDR3s include the opening cysteine and the closing phenylalanine or tryptophan. D genes are given only for firm matches. Rows may omit the clone size; those that give it use once, few, many or a size class.

clone size,V gene,J gene,D gene,CDR3 protein,CDR3 DNA
NA,TRBV28,TRBJ1-5,NA,CASILGTSNQPQHF,TGTGCCAGCATCTTGGGAACGTCCAATCAGCCCCAGCATTTT
NA,TRBV13,TRBJ2-7,NA,CASSVNRVQYF,TGTGCCAGCAGCGTCAACAGGGTACAGTACTTC
NA,TRBV28,TRBJ2-7,TRBD1,CASSFFGQGLYEQYF,TGTGCCAGCAGTTTTTTTGGACAGGGTTTGTACGAGCAGTACTTC
NA,TRBV5-1,TRBJ1-5,NA,CASRRDQPQHF,TGCGCCAGCAGAAGAGATCAGCCCCAGCATTTT
NA,TRBV27,TRBJ1-1,NA,CASRTGPEAFF,TGTGCCAGCAGGACAGGCCCGGAAGCTTTCTTT
NA,TRBV7-3,TRBJ2-7,TRBD2,CASSLSGGSYEQYF,TGTGCCAGCAGCTTATCGGGAGGGTCCTACGAGCAGTACTTC
NA,TRBV2,TRBJ2-3,TRBD1,CASRAQGAADTQYF,TGTGCCAGCAGGGCGCAGGGGGCGGCAGATACGCAGTATTTT
NA,TRBV11-3,TRBJ2-3,TRBD2,CASSFREGPTDTQYF,TGTGCCAGCAGCTTCCGGGAGGGACCCACAGATACGCAGTATTTT
NA,TRBV5-5,TRBJ2-2,NA,CASSWAQIGTGELFF,TGTGCCAGCAGCTGGGCTCAAATAGGGACCGGGGAGCTGTTTTTT
NA,TRBV18,TRBJ1-3,NA,CASSPEFRRRTSGNTIYF,TGTGCCAGCTCACCAGAGTTTCGGCGCAGGACCTCTGGAAACACCATATATTTT
NA,TRBV28,TRBJ1-1,NA,CASLTGLNTEAFF,TGTGCCAGTCTTACAGGGTTGAACACTGAAGCTTTCTTT
NA,TRBV6-1,TRBJ1-5,TRBD1,CASSTTGARQPQHF,TGTGCCAGCAGTACCACAGGGGCCCGGCAGCCCCAGCATTTT
NA,TRBV30,TRBJ2-2,NA,CAWSVLTGELFF,TGTGCCTGGAGTGTACTGACCGGGGAGCTGTTTTTT
many,TRBV6-5,TRBJ2-7,NA,CASSRDPGGYEQYF,TGTGCCAGCAGTCGGGACCCCGGGGGCTACGAGCAGTACTTC
NA,TRBV6-1,TRBJ2-1,NA,CASNGQGNEQFF,TGTGCCAGCAATGGTCAAGGGAATGAGCAGTTCTTC